This record looks at one TCR beta chain sequence and its context. Its target is not known. The source of the sample is a study of OX40 agonist ivuxolimab in advanced cancers. Study-level information: The patients received ivuxolimab by intravenous route every 2 weeks at 0.01 to 10 mg/kg. Study findings and constraints: Some patients without response likewise showed low normalized clonal expansion.

Looked up from germline, CDR1 is SGHAT and CDR2 is FQNNGV. The ends were cut back, 5 bases at V and 0 bases at J, with 13 bases in the middle. The CDR3 has 15 residues. Libraries were prepared by immunoSEQ multiplex PCR; TCRdb keeps only in-frame clonotypes and omits some of them. The table has 76,000 or so clones, roughly 86% seen once. The receptor was isolated from an adult with an advanced solid tumor such as melanoma, head and neck, liver or kidney cancer. This chain connects TRBV11-2 to TRBJ2-5, with D maybe TRBD2 (6 bases). Here the sequenced sample was CD4+ or CD8+ T cells sorted from blood, taken in a trial of the OX40 agonist ivuxolimab. The CDR3 sequence is CASSLTGLNQETQYF. The CDR3 DNA reads TGTGCCAGCAGCCTAACGGGACTCAACCAAGAGACCCAGTACTTC.